The following is a T cell receptor beta chain sequence with its context. Its antigen is still unknown. TCRdb itself ran the 5' RACE reads through MiXCR, one entry per CDR3 protein. The table lists 55,000 to 75,000 distinct CDR3 sequences, approximately 29% of them singletons. With 9 bases removed from V and 0 bases from J, the gap between germline ends came to 11 bases. Per germline, CDR1 SNHLY and CDR2 FYNNEI. This CDR3 has 13 residues. General study points: Tumor-infiltrating Treg TCR alpha and beta sequences overlapped most with tumor naive CD4+ T cells, then blood naive. In terms of TCR gene usage, tumor memory CD4+ T cells clustered together with blood and lymph node memory CD4+ cells, as well as with lymph node naive CD4+ cells.

The chain links TRBV2 to TRBJ1-1, with D possibly being TRBD1 (6 bases). Sequencing was performed on tumor-infiltrating naive CD4+ T cells sorted from the breast tumor. Subset in this sample: naive CD4+ T cells, CD4+CD45RA+CD25-. The receptor comes from a female donor with breast cancer. CDR3 sequence (DNA): TGTGCCAGTAAGGGACAAGTGAACACTGAAGCTTTCTTT. It codes for CASKGQVNTEAFF.